A selection of T cell receptor beta chains follows, all from one sample in a study of beta chain features in type 1 diabetes. TCRdb's copy holds only in-frame clones and misses some; the assay was immunoSEQ multiplex PCR. Among 160,000 or so clones listed, roughly 9% were seen once. Sequencing was performed on central memory CD4+ T cells from blood. Every receptor here comes from a woman aged 25 to 39 with type 1 diabetes. The CDR3 runs from the conserved cysteine through the conserved F or W. Each record gives: CDR3 protein, CDR3 DNA, clone size, D gene, V gene, J gene. The D gene is left open where the match is weak. Some rows mark clone size as missing; the rest say once, few, many or name a class of expanded clone.

CASSLKQGGTGELFF	TGTGCCAGCAGCTTAAAACAGGGTGGCACCGGGGAGCTGTTTTTT	few	NA	TRBV7-3	TRBJ2-2
CASSTGTSGTTDTQYF	TGTGCCAGCAGCACTGGGACTAGCGGGACCACAGATACGCAGTATTTT	NA	TRBD2	TRBV7-3	TRBJ2-3
CASSSRQGLLDEQYF	TGTGCCAGCAGCTCGAGACAGGGATTACTCGACGAGCAGTACTTC	NA	TRBD1	TRBV7-2	TRBJ2-7
CASSPDRDIGYEQYF	TGTGCCAGCAGCCCCGATCGGGACATTGGCTACGAGCAGTACTTC	NA	NA	TRBV7-9	TRBJ2-7
CASSKTATSYEQYF	TGTGCCAGTAGTAAAACAGCTACCTCCTACGAGCAGTACTTC	NA	NA	TRBV19	TRBJ2-7
CASSLQENTEAFF	TGTGCCAGCAGCTTGCAGGAGAACACTGAAGCTTTCTTT	few	NA	TRBV7-2	TRBJ1-1
CASSTANTGELFF	TGTGCCAGCTCCACAGCGAACACCGGGGAGCTGTTTTTT	NA	NA	TRBV6-5	TRBJ2-2
CATSRATLAGVVNEQFF	TGTGCCACCAGCAGAGCTACTCTAGCGGGAGTGGTAAATGAGCAGTTCTTC	few	TRBD2	TRBV15	TRBJ2-1
CASRTGEGYEQYF	TGTGCCAGCAGGACAGGGGAGGGCTACGAGCAGTACTTC	few	TRBD1	TRBV19	TRBJ2-7
CAWSRAGEGEKLFF	TGTGCCTGGAGCCGCGCAGGGGAAGGTGAAAAACTGTTTTTT	NA	NA	TRBV30	TRBJ1-4
CASRPGQFMNTEAFF	TGTGCCAGTAGACCGGGACAGTTCATGAACACTGAAGCTTTCTTT	NA	TRBD1	TRBV19	TRBJ1-1
CASSEKIAGRNEQFF	TGTGCCAGCAGTGAAAAGATAGCGGGGCGAAATGAGCAGTTCTTC	few	TRBD2	TRBV6-1	TRBJ2-1
CASSLVALQGLVGYTF	TGTGCCAGCAGCTTAGTTGCCCTTCAGGGCTTAGTGGGCTACACCTTC	few	NA	TRBV7-8	TRBJ1-2
CASSDSGTNYEQYF	TGCGCCAGCAGCGACAGCGGGACCAACTACGAGCAGTACTTC	NA	TRBD2	TRBV5-1	TRBJ2-7
CASSNSNYGYTF	TGTGCCAGCAGCAACTCTAACTATGGCTACACCTTC	NA	NA	TRBV11-2	TRBJ1-2
CAVGKDREGYTF	TGTGCCGTAGGGAAGGACAGGGAAGGCTACACCTTC	NA	TRBD1	TRBV5-6	TRBJ1-2
CASSSQGNTEAFF	TGCGCCAGCAGCTCACAGGGGAACACTGAAGCTTTCTTT	few	NA	TRBV5-1	TRBJ1-1
CASSSDSNTGELFF	TGTGCCAGCAGCTCGGACTCGAACACCGGGGAGCTGTTTTTT	NA	NA	TRBV7-2	TRBJ2-2
CATSLEGDTEAFF	TGTGCCACCAGCCTTGAGGGGGACACTGAAGCTTTCTTT	NA	NA	TRBV15	TRBJ1-1
CASSSDSNEQFF	TGTGCCAGCAGCTCCGATAGCAATGAGCAGTTCTTC	NA	NA	TRBV7-8	TRBJ2-1
CAWSVRGLAGEVEQFF	TGTGCCTGGAGTGTTCGGGGACTAGCGGGAGAGGTTGAGCAGTTCTTC	few	TRBD2	TRBV30	TRBJ2-1
CASSGRTGGLWNTQYF	TGTGCCAGCAGCGGACGGACAGGGGGCTTATGGAATACGCAGTATTTT	few	TRBD1	TRBV7-8	TRBJ2-3
CASSLSQGTGELFF	TGTGCCAGCAGCTTATCTCAGGGCACCGGGGAGCTGTTTTTT	few	NA	TRBV7-3	TRBJ2-2
CASSALERGYNEQFF	TGCGCCAGCAGCGCCCTGGAGCGGGGTTACAATGAGCAGTTCTTC	NA	TRBD2	TRBV5-1	TRBJ2-1
CATSRENSGEQFF	TGTGCCACCAGCAGAGAGAATAGCGGGGAGCAGTTCTTC	few	TRBD2	TRBV15	TRBJ2-1
CASSSVTGMHEQYF	TGTGCCAGCAGTTCGGTGACAGGGATGCACGAGCAGTACTTC	few	TRBD1	TRBV27	TRBJ2-7
CASSLGRTSGRGNEQFF	TGCGCCAGCAGCTTGGGCCGCACTAGCGGGAGAGGCAATGAGCAGTTCTTC	few	TRBD2	TRBV5-1	TRBJ2-1
CASSQVRGLDNEQFF	TGTGCCAGCAGCCAAGTTCGGGGACTAGACAATGAGCAGTTCTTC	few	TRBD2	TRBV4-2	TRBJ2-1
CASSLSLAQNTEAFF	TGTGCCAGCAGTTTATCGTTAGCACAGAACACTGAAGCTTTCTTT	few	NA	TRBV27	TRBJ1-1
CAWKPSGTYTGELFF	TGTGCCTGGAAGCCCAGCGGGACCTACACCGGGGAGCTGTTTTTT	NA	TRBD2	TRBV30	TRBJ2-2
CASSPVGLAGDYEQYF	TGTGCCAGCAGCCCCGTAGGTCTAGCGGGAGACTACGAGCAGTACTTC	NA	TRBD2	TRBV5-4	TRBJ2-7
CAVRVRDNEQFF	TGTGCCGTCAGGGTTAGGGACAATGAGCAGTTCTTC	few	NA	TRBV19	TRBJ2-1
CASSEVAGGRGEQFF	TGTGCCAGCAGTGAAGTGGCGGGAGGGAGGGGTGAGCAGTTCTTC	few	TRBD2	TRBV6-1	TRBJ2-1
CASSQGQTGTEAFF	TGTGCCAGCAGCCAAGGGCAGACGGGCACTGAAGCTTTCTTT	few	NA	TRBV14	TRBJ1-1
CASSPNQGSEQYF	TGTGCCAGCTCACCTAATCAGGGAAGCGAGCAGTACTTC	NA	NA	TRBV18	TRBJ2-7
CASSRDRDRTEAFF	TGCGCCAGCAGCCGAGACAGGGATAGGACTGAAGCTTTCTTT	NA	TRBD1	TRBV4-1	TRBJ1-1
CASSSIRGSSYNEQFF	TGTGCCAGCAGCTCGATCAGGGGAAGCTCCTACAATGAGCAGTTCTTC	few	NA	TRBV28	TRBJ2-1
CASTFDRDGNTIYF	TGCGCCAGCACCTTCGACAGGGATGGAAACACCATATATTTT	NA	TRBD1	TRBV10-2	TRBJ1-3
CASSYSLGRALETQYF	TGTGCCAGCAGTTACTCGCTGGGCAGGGCGTTAGAGACCCAGTACTTC	NA	NA	TRBV6-5	TRBJ2-5
CASSRTETKNIQYF	TGCGCCAGCAGCCGCACAGAAACCAAAAACATTCAGTACTTC	few	NA	TRBV5-1	TRBJ2-4
CASSPLQSSGNNEQFF	TGTGCCAGCAGTCCCCTCCAGTCTAGCGGGAACAATGAGCAGTTCTTC	few	TRBD2	TRBV27	TRBJ2-1
CASSPGSLAGVVSEQFF	TGTGCCAGCAGCCCTGGATCACTAGCGGGAGTAGTGTCTGAGCAGTTCTTC	few	TRBD2	TRBV7-3	TRBJ2-1
CAISFEEQETQYF	TGTGCCATCAGTTTTGAGGAGCAAGAGACCCAGTACTTC	many	NA	TRBV10-3	TRBJ2-5
CASSLEQGNTGELFF	TGTGCCAGCAGTTTAGAACAGGGGAACACCGGGGAGCTGTTTTTT	many	NA	TRBV27	TRBJ2-2
CASSLESPNYGYTF	TGCGCCAGCAGCTTGGAGAGCCCGAACTATGGCTACACCTTC	few	NA	TRBV5-1	TRBJ1-2
CASSLQTYEQYF	TGTGCCAGCAGTTTGCAGACTTACGAGCAGTACTTC	once	NA	TRBV28	TRBJ2-7